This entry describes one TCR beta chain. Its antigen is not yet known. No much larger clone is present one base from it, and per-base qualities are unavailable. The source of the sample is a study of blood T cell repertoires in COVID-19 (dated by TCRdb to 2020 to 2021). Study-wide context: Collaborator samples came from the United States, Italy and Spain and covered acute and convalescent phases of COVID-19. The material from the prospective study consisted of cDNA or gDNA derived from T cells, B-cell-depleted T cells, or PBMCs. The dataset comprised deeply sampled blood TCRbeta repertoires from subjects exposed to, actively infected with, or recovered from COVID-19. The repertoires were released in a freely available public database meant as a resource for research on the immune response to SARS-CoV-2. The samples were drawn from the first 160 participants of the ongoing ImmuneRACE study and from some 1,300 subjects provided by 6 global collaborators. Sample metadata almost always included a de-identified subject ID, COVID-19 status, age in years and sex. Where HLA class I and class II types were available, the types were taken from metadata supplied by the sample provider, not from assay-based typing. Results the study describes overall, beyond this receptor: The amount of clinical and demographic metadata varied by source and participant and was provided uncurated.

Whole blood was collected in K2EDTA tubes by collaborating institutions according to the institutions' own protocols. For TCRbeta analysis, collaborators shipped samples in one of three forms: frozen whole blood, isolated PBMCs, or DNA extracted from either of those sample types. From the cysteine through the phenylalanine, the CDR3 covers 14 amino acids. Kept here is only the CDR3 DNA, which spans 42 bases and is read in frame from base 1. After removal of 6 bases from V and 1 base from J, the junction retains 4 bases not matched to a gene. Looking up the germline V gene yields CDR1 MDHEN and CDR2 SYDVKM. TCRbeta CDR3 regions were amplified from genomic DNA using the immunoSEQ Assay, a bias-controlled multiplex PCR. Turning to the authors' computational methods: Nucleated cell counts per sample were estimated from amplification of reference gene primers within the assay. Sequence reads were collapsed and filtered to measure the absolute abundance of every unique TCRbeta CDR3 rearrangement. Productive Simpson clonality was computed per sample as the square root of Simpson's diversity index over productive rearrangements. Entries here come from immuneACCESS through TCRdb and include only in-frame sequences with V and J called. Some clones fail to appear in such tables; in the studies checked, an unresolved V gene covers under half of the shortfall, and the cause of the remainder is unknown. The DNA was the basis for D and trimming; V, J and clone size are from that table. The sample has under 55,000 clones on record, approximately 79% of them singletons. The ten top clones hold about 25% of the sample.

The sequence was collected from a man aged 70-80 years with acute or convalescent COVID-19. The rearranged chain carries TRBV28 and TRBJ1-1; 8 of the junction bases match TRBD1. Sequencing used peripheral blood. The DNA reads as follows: TGTGCCAGCAGCTTGGGGACAGGGAACACTGAAGCTTTCTTT. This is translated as CASSLGTGNTEAFF.